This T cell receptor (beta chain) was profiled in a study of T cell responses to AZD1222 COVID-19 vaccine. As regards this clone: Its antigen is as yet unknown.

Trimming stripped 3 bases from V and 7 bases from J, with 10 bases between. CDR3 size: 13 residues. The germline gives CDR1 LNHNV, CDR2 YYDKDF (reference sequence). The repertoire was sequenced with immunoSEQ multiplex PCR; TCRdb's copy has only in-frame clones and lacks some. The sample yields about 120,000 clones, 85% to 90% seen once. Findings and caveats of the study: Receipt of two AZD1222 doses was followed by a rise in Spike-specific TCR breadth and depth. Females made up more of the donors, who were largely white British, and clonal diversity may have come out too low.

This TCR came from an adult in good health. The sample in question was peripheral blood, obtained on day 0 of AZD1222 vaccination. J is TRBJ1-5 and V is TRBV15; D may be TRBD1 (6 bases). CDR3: CATSSYRDQPQHF. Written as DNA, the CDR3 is TGTGCCACCAGCAGTTACAGGGACCAGCCCCAGCATTTT. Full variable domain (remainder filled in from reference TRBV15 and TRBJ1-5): DAMVIQNPRYQVTQFGKPVTLSCSQTLNHNVMYWYQQKSSQAPKLLFHYYDKDFNNEADTPDNFQSRRPNTSFCFLDIRSPGLGDTAMYLCATSSYRDQPQHFGDGTRLSIL.